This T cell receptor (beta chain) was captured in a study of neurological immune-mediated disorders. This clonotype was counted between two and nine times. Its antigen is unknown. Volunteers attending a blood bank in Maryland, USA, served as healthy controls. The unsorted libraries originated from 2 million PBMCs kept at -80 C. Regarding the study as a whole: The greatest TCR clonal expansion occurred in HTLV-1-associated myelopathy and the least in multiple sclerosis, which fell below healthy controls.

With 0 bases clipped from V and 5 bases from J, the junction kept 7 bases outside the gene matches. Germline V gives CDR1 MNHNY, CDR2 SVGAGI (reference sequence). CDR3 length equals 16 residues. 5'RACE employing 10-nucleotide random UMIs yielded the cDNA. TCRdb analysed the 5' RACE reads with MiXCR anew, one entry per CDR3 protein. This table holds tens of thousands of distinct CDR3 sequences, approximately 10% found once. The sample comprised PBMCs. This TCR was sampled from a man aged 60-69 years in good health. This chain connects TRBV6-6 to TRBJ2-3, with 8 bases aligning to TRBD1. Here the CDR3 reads CASSYSGRGLGDTQYF. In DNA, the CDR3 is TGTGCCAGCAGTTACTCGGGCAGGGGGCTGGGAGATACGCAGTATTTT.